This T cell receptor (beta chain) was identified during a study of blood T cell repertoires in COVID-19. Study as a whole: Collection of acute and convalescent COVID-19 samples took place in the United States, Italy and Spain. T cells, B-cell-depleted T cells, or PBMCs supplied cDNA or gDNA.

CDR3 length: 14 amino acids. Trimming at V came to 9 bases and at J to 1 base, leaving 8 bases not matched to a gene. Per the germline V gene, CDR1 is MNHEY and CDR2 is SVGAGI. Authors' analysis steps: Scientists estimated how many nucleated cells there were by amplifying reference gene primers. Produced via immunoSEQ multiplex PCR; TCRdb's table is partial and in-frame only. That table gives V, J and clone size, and the DNA gave D and trimming. The data show around 300,000 clones, approximately 80% seen once. This sequence was found in a woman aged 45 to 65 with active or convalescent COVID-19. Sequences were obtained from peripheral blood. The chain combines TRBV6-5 with TRBJ1-1, with 7 bases aligning to TRBD1. CDR3 region: CASMTGSANTEAFF. The CDR3 bases are TGTGCCAGTATGACAGGGTCGGCGAACACTGAAGCTTTCTTT.